A selection of T cell receptor beta chains follows, all from one sample in a study of cytomegalovirus exposure and HLA in healthy donors. Clones were read by immunoSEQ multiplex PCR, and TCRdb kept only the in-frame ones, dropping some. Seen here are some 130,000 clones, 66% observed once, and the top ten hold about 1.5%. Sequencing used PBMCs. The receptors originated from a human donor in good health. Each CDR3 is given with its conserved first and last residue.

J	V	CDR3
TRBJ1-1	TRBV5-1	CASSLFLNTEAFF
TRBJ2-2	TRBV29-1	CSAGSGNTGELFF
TRBJ2-1	TRBV6-5	CASGSSGRSYEQFF
TRBJ2-7	TRBV11-1	CASSLRGTGGEQYF
TRBJ1-3	TRBV18	CASSPKQSSGNTIYF
TRBJ2-5	TRBV10-3	CAISESEDQETQYF
TRBJ2-7	TRBV27	CASSPNGRTGRDYEQYF
TRBJ2-3	TRBV9	CASSTPTSPSTDTQYF
TRBJ2-7	TRBV7-6	CASSLGLAGFYEQYF
TRBJ2-7	TRBV6-5	CASSRTGDEQYF
TRBJ2-6	TRBV11-3	CASSLGLGQETTGANVLTF
TRBJ2-5	TRBV11-3	CASSSSGSSETQYF
TRBJ2-7	TRBV4-2	CASSHPLAGTEEQYF
TRBJ2-7	TRBV5-6	CASSLMGGARTYEQYF
TRBJ1-4	TRBV5-1	CASSSDRDWNEKLFF
TRBJ2-7	TRBV29-1	CSVESNRGTYEQYF
TRBJ2-2	TRBV28	CASRNSRGHTGELFF
TRBJ2-7	TRBV12-5	CASGLGLAATYEQYF